Below are 32 T cell receptor beta chains sequenced from a single sample in a study of naive and memory T cell subsets. Both TRBC1 and TRBC2 were covered by a beta constant-region primer of two equimolar oligonucleotides. Four rounds of PCR amplified the ligated cDNA using nested alpha and beta constant-region primers plus SP2. TCRdb recomputed calls from the UMI-ligation and nested PCR reads with MiXCR, one row per CDR3 protein. The table has roughly 100,000 distinct CDR3 sequences, 14% seen once. The study, taken as a whole, reports: Especially in CD8 cells, naive repertoires contained a few larger clonotypes, possibly CD45RA-re-expressing memory cells.

These receptors are not linked to any known antigen. Sequencing was carried out using naive CD8+ T cells from blood. The source is a human donor in good health.

The genes are TRBV5-6 and TRBJ2-7; no clear D gene. The germline CDR1 and CDR2 sequences are SGHDT and YYEEEE. The CDR3 extends over 14 amino acids. The V and J ends lost 7 bases and 1 base respectively, with 15 bases between them. In nucleotides, the CDR3 is TGTGCCAGCCAGATCGCTCCGTTTTCCTACGAGCAGTACTTC. Amino acid sequence: CASQIAPFSYEQYF.

In its sample, this clonotype was seen a few times. The chain employs TRBV27 and TRBJ2-5, with D maybe TRBD1 (7 bases). The V gene's germline CDR1 is MNHEY and CDR2 SMNVEV (reference sequence). This CDR3 is 14 amino acids long. V lost 5 bases and J lost 4, with 14 bases in between. CDR3 amino acids: CASSRGTARETQYF. DNA for the CDR3: TGTGCCAGCAGTCGGGGGACAGCCCGAGAGACCCAGTACTTC.

The chain combines TRBV7-9 with TRBJ2-1, with TRBD2 matching 10 bases. V was clipped by 3 bases and J by 8 bases; unmatched bases: 4. The CDR3 contains 14 residues. Looked up from germline, CDR1 is SEHNR and CDR2 is FQNEAQ (reference sequence). CDR3 DNA: TGTGCCAGCAGCTTGAGCGGGAGGGCCGATGAGCAGTTCTTC. Its protein product is CASSLSGRADEQFF.

V usage is TRBV27 and J usage is TRBJ1-5; the D gene is possibly TRBD1 (5 bases). This CDR3 has 15 residues. Germline CDR1 MNHEY, CDR2 SMNVEV (reference sequence). Trimming took 2 bases from V and 0 from J, leaving 8 bases between them. CDR3 in DNA: TGTGCCAGCAGTTTAGAGGGGAGTAGCAATCAGCCCCAGCATTTT. This gives the protein CASSLEGSSNQPQHF.

The gene calls are TRBV4-3 and TRBJ2-1; unclear D gene. Trimming pared 0 bases from V and 7 bases from J, leaving 4 bases between. Per germline, CDR1 LGHNA and CDR2 YSLEER. The CDR3 has 12 amino acids. In DNA, the CDR3 is TGCGCCAGCAGCCAAGATCGGAATGAGCAGTTCTTC. Translating gives CASSQDRNEQFF.

The chain is built from TRBV2 and TRBJ2-1, with 10 bases matching TRBD2. Germline V gene sequence: CDR1 SNHLY, CDR2 FYNNEI. The CDR3 contains 17 residues. J lost 8 bases, V lost 6 bases, and 16 bases had no gene match. CDR3 in amino acids: CASSAPPTSGRVDEQFF. CDR3 bases: TGTGCCAGCAGCGCTCCCCCGACTAGCGGGCGTGTCGATGAGCAGTTCTTC.

This clonotype showed up many times. The chain recombines TRBV27 with TRBJ1-3; D unresolved. Trimming shortened V by 5 bases and J by 3 bases, and 17 bases separated the two germline ends. CDR3 length: 16 residues. CDR1 and CDR2 from the germline V gene are MNHEY and SMNVEV (reference sequence). The CDR3 is CASSQSPYTRGNTIYF. CDR3 nucleotide sequence: TGTGCCAGCAGTCAATCCCCTTACACGCGTGGAAACACCATATATTTT.

The table lists this clonotype with many counts. This chain links TRBV25-1 with TRBJ2-1, with D maybe TRBD2 (6 bases). CDR1 and CDR2 from the germline V gene are MGHDK and SYGVNS. This CDR3 is 13 amino acids long. Trimming removed 4 bases from V and 9 bases from J, with 13 bases in between. The CDR3 bases are TGTGCCAGCAGTGTTTTGGGGCGGGGTGAGCAGTTCTTC. It yields the protein CASSVLGRGEQFF.

This clonotype was recorded at least ten times. The chain couples TRBV29-1 to TRBJ1-3, with a possible D match to TRBD1 (5 bases). The length of the CDR3 is 11 residues. V dropped 6 bases and J dropped 8 bases, with 11 bases sitting between them. Germline V lookup: CDR1 SQVTM, CDR2 ANQGSEA. The CDR3 DNA reads TGCAGCGTGTTTGGGGGGGACACCATATATTTT. As protein: CSVFGGDTIYF.

This clonotype was found a few times. At one end, the junction sequence differs from germline, possibly due to a read error. The chain links TRBV4-3 to TRBJ1-1, with D tentatively TRBD1 (5 bases). The V gene's germline CDR1 is LGHNA and CDR2 YSLEER. This CDR3 contains 15 residues. For the CDR3, the DNA is TGCGCCAGCAGCCAAGGGTCAGGGATGAATACTGAAGCTTTCTTT. This translates into CASSQGSGMNTEAFF.

This clonotype was seen repeatedly, ten times or more. This chain connects TRBV3-1 to TRBJ1-5; 12 nucleotides line up with TRBD1. The CDR3 covers 16 residues. CDR1 and CDR2 from the germline V gene are LGHDT and YNNKEL (reference sequence). J lost 4 bases, V lost 2 bases, and 3 bases had no gene match. DNA for the CDR3: TGTGCCAGCAGCCAAACGGGACAGGGGGCGAATCAGCCCCAGCATTTT. It is translated as CASSQTGQGANQPQHF.

This clonotype turned up a few times. The V call is TRBV10-3, the J call TRBJ2-1, with 7 nucleotides matching TRBD1. V gave up 6 bases and J gave up 8 bases; unmatched junction bases: 4. CDR1 is ENHRY, CDR2 SYGVKD, per germline. The CDR3 length is 12 residues. The CDR3 region is CAISQGVDEQFF. Here the CDR3 DNA reads TGTGCCATCAGCCAGGGGGTAGATGAGCAGTTCTTC.

The V call is TRBV5-1, the J call TRBJ2-2; 8 bases are shared with TRBD1. Germline CDR1 is SGHRS and CDR2 is YFSETQ. The CDR3 consists of 13 residues. The V gene end was trimmed by 3 bases and the J gene end by 5 bases; junction bases not matched to a gene: 0. The CDR3 reads CASSWTGTGELFF. The CDR3 DNA reads as TGCGCCAGCAGCTGGACAGGGACCGGGGAGCTGTTTTTT.

This clonotype was observed a few times. The chain has TRBV6-6 and TRBJ2-2, with 12 nucleotides matching TRBD2. Per the germline V gene, CDR1 is MNHNY and CDR2 is SVGAGI (reference sequence). CDR3 length equals 14 residues. V lost 8 bases to trimming and J lost 3 bases; unmatched junction nucleotides: 1. CDR3 region: CASGLAGHTGELFF. CDR3 sequence (DNA): TGTGCCAGCGGACTAGCGGGGCACACCGGGGAGCTGTTTTTT.

This clonotype was observed at least ten times. This sequence joins TRBV12-3 or TRBV12-4 and TRBJ2-1, with D possibly being TRBD1 or TRBD2 (5 bases each). The CDR3 runs to 12 residues. V lost 4 bases, J lost 8 bases, and 9 bases lay in between. Written as DNA, the CDR3 is TGTGCCAGCAGTTCTTGGGACGATGAGCAGTTCTTC. Translation: CASSSWDDEQFF.

This clonotype was picked up many times. The J gene is TRBJ2-3, the V gene TRBV12-3 or TRBV12-4, with 9 bases identical to TRBD1. This CDR3 region has 16 residues. Trimming cost V 7 bases and J 5 bases; bases outside gene matches: 13. CDR3 loop: CASTPGTGPLRDTQYF. CDR3 in DNA: TGTGCCAGCACCCCCGGGACAGGGCCACTGAGAGATACGCAGTATTTT.

This clonotype showed up just a few times. This chain joins TRBV11-3 and TRBJ2-3; D is undetermined. Per the germline V gene, CDR1 is SGHNT and CDR2 is YENEEA. The CDR3 has 15 amino acids. Trimming pared 6 bases from V and 2 bases from J, leaving 15 bases between. CDR3 nucleotide sequence: TGTGCCAGCAGTCAAATAGTACGGTACACAGATACGCAGTATTTT. This encodes CASSQIVRYTDTQYF.

This clonotype was picked up a small number of times. This chain uses TRBV10-2 with TRBJ2-1; D is ambiguous. The germline CDR1 and CDR2 sequences are WSHSY and SAAADI. V was clipped by 8 bases and J by 6 bases, with 8 bases between them. CDR3 length: 11 residues. CDR3 coding DNA: TGCGCCAGCCTAGAAGGCAATGAGCAGTTCTTC. Translation: CASLEGNEQFF.

This clonotype was seen ten or more times. The V call is TRBV20-1, the J call TRBJ1-5, with 9 bases fitting TRBD1. Germline trimming cut 1 base from V and 0 bases from J; bases unmatched to any gene: 4. Germline V gene lookup returns CDR1 DFQATT and CDR2 SNEGSKA (reference sequence). The CDR3 length is 16 residues. This chain's CDR3 is CSARGWTGVSNQPQHF. Here the CDR3 DNA reads TGCAGTGCTAGAGGGTGGACAGGGGTTAGCAATCAGCCCCAGCATTTT.

The chain carries TRBV7-2 and TRBJ1-1, with D unclear. The germline V gene encodes CDR1 SGHTA and CDR2 FQGNSA. The CDR3 is 14 residues long. Trimming took off 3 bases at V and 0 bases at J, with 8 bases between the two ends. In DNA, the CDR3 is TGTGCCAGCAGCTTCCCGGCCCTGAACACTGAAGCTTTCTTT. It translates to CASSFPALNTEAFF.

This clonotype showed up many times. The V call is TRBV6-6, the J call TRBJ2-3; D gene unclear. V gave up 8 bases and J gave up 4 bases, with 22 bases separating them. The CDR3 has 16 amino acids. Germline-derived CDR1 and CDR2 are MNHNY and SVGAGI (reference sequence). The CDR3 loop reads CASQNPVDTPPDTQYF. The CDR3 DNA sequence: TGTGCCAGCCAAAATCCCGTCGACACCCCCCCAGATACGCAGTATTTT.

This clonotype came up many times. This chain joins TRBV28 and TRBJ2-7; D may correspond to TRBD1 or TRBD2 (5 bases each). Trimming took 5 bases from V and 1 from J, leaving 21 bases between them. The germline CDR1 and CDR2 sequences are MDHEN and SYDVKM. The CDR3 length is 17 residues. The DNA for the CDR3 is TGTGCCAGCAGTCCACTAGAGTTGGGGCAGAGATCCTACGAGCAGTACTTC. This translates into CASSPLELGQRSYEQYF.

The J gene is TRBJ2-3, the V gene TRBV28; perhaps TRBD1 as D (6 bases). Trimming took off 3 bases at V and 3 bases at J, with 13 bases between the two ends. Germline-derived CDR1 and CDR2 are MDHEN and SYDVKM. The CDR3 loop spans 15 amino acids. In nucleotides, the CDR3 is TGTGCCAGCAGTTTCAGGGGCCAACTGACAGATACGCAGTATTTT. Translating gives CASSFRGQLTDTQYF.

This clonotype was seen only a few times. This rearrangement joins TRBV2 to TRBJ1-2; a weak D match, TRBD1 (5 bases). With 1 base removed from V and 1 base from J, the gap between germline ends came to 19 bases. There are 18 residues in the CDR3. CDR1 SNHLY and CDR2 FYNNEI come from the germline V gene. The CDR3 DNA is TGTGCCAGCAGTGAAGGGGGCCAGGTGGGAGCCCTTAACTATGGCTACACCTTC. This sequence encodes CASSEGGQVGALNYGYTF. Filled out from reference TRBV2 and TRBJ1-2, the complete variable domain reads EPEVTQTPSHQVTQMGQEVILRCVPISNHLYFYWYRQILGQKVEFLVSFYNNEISEKSEIFDDQFSVERPDGSNFTLKIRSTKLEDSAMYFCASSEGGQVGALNYGYTFGSGTRLTVV.

This clonotype was detected only a few times. The chain joins TRBV2 to TRBJ1-5, with D possibly TRBD1 on 5 matching bases. This CDR3 has 14 amino acids. CDR1 SNHLY and CDR2 FYNNEI come from the germline V gene. The germline V and J ends were trimmed by 3 bases and 0 bases, with 6 bases remaining between them. The CDR3 nucleotides read TGTGCCAGCAGTGAGGGGGGTAGCAATCAGCCCCAGCATTTT. Translation: CASSEGGSNQPQHF.

This chain links TRBV12-3 or TRBV12-4 with TRBJ1-2; D unresolved. The CDR3 covers 13 residues. V was shortened by 10 bases and J by 2 bases, with 14 bases between the two germline ends. The CDR3 DNA reads TGTGCCACGCTACCCTACACGAACTATGGCTACACCTTC. This codes for CATLPYTNYGYTF.

This clonotype was counted a few times. The chain links TRBV27 to TRBJ2-7, with 9 nucleotides matching TRBD1. Per the germline V gene, CDR1 is MNHEY and CDR2 is SMNVEV (reference sequence). CDR3 length equals 15 residues. With 5 bases clipped from V and 2 bases from J, the junction kept 7 bases outside the gene matches. Written as DNA, the CDR3 is TGTGCCAGCAGTCCGGGACAGGGAATGACCTACGAGCAGTACTTC. Its translation is CASSPGQGMTYEQYF.

This chain links TRBV3-1 with TRBJ2-7; D is perhaps TRBD2 (6 bases). CDR1 is LGHDT and CDR2 is YNNKEL in the germline V gene (reference sequence). V lost 3 bases and J lost 5, with 14 bases in between. The CDR3 is 14 residues long. The CDR3 reads CASSHEEGIHEQYF. The CDR3 region has the DNA TGTGCCAGCAGCCATGAGGAGGGGATCCACGAGCAGTACTTC.

This clonotype was found a few times. This chain connects TRBV27 to TRBJ2-3; the D is unclear. The CDR3 spans 12 residues. Germline values: CDR1 MNHEY, CDR2 SMNVEV (reference sequence). The V gene lost 6 bases and the J gene lost 7 bases, with 11 bases spanning the gap. The CDR3 loop is CASSPNIHTQYF. The CDR3 DNA sequence: TGTGCCAGCAGCCCTAACATACATACGCAGTATTTT.

DNA for the CDR3: TGTGCCAGCAGTTTGTGGGACAAACCCTACGAGCAGTACTTC. It translates to CASSLWDKPYEQYF. This sequence joins TRBV12-3 or TRBV12-4 and TRBJ2-7; D is perhaps TRBD1 (6 bases). The CDR3 consists of 14 residues. V was clipped by 3 bases and J by 2 bases, with 11 bases between them.

In nucleotides, the CDR3 is TGTGCCAGCAGTGTGGGACGCACCCCAGGGGAGACCCAGTACTTC. Its protein product is CASSVGRTPGETQYF. The chain links TRBV9 to TRBJ2-5; tentatively, D is TRBD1 or TRBD2 (5 bases each). V lost 5 bases, J lost 5 bases, and 19 bases lay in between. CDR3 length equals 15 residues. Germline V CDR1 and CDR2: SGDLS, YYNGEE.

In its sample, this clonotype was seen a few times. The CDR3 protein is CASSQQGIGSPLHF. The CDR3 DNA sequence: TGTGCCAGCAGCCAACAGGGGATTGGGTCACCCCTCCACTTT. This chain uses TRBV11-2 with TRBJ1-6, with 7 bases fitting TRBD1. The germline V gene has CDR1 SGHAT and CDR2 FQNNGV. The CDR3 runs 14 residues. Trimming cost V 5 bases and J 10 bases; bases outside gene matches: 8.